The 5 T cell receptor beta chains listed next were all sequenced from one sample in a study of blood T cell repertoires in COVID-19. TCRdb keeps only in-frame clones here, not all; method: immunoSEQ multiplex PCR. The table includes tens of thousands of clones, roughly 89% detected once. The specimen sequenced was peripheral blood. These receptors were taken from a woman between 50 and 59 years old with active COVID-19.

The V gene is TRBV30, the J gene TRBJ1-1; D perhaps matches TRBD1 (5 bases). This CDR3 spans 13 amino acids. V lost 2 bases and J lost 10, with 17 bases in between. Per the germline V gene, CDR1 is GTSNPN and CDR2 is SVGIG (reference sequence). The CDR3 sequence is CAWSHGGPLGAFF. The CDR3 nucleotides are TGTGCCTGGAGTCACGGGGGTCCCTTGGGAGCTTTCTTT.

The chain couples TRBV7-6 to TRBJ2-5; TRBD2 is a possible D gene (6 bases). Trimming cost V 3 bases and J 3 bases, with 8 bases left between them. The V gene's germline CDR1 is SGHVS and CDR2 FNYEAQ. There are 13 residues in the CDR3. The CDR3 sequence is CASSLGGEETQYF. The CDR3, as DNA: TGTGCCAGCAGCTTGGGCGGGGAAGAGACCCAGTACTTC.

The gene calls are TRBV4-2 and TRBJ1-5, with a possible D match to TRBD1 (5 bases). The CDR3 loop spans 16 amino acids. The V gene lost 1 base and the J gene lost 4 bases, with 14 bases spanning the gap. The germline V gene encodes CDR1 LGHNA and CDR2 YNFKEQ. The DNA of the CDR3 is TGTGCCAGCAGCCAAGTGGCCAGGGCTTCTAATCAGCCCCAGCATTTT. This codes for CASSQVARASNQPQHF.

The genes are TRBV4-1 and TRBJ2-5; 8 positions agree with TRBD1. This CDR3 spans 15 amino acids. V gave up 0 bases and J gave up 5 bases; unmatched junction bases: 5. Germline CDR1 reads MGHRA; CDR2 reads YSYEKL. The DNA of the CDR3 is TGCGCCAGCAGCCAAGAAGGCAGGGGGCGGGAGACCCAGTACTTC. As protein: CASSQEGRGRETQYF.

The chain uses TRBV18 and TRBJ2-5; 8 positions match TRBD1. Trimming took 2 bases from V and 5 from J; bases not matched to a gene: 13. Germline CDR1 and CDR2: KGHSH and LQKENI. The length of the CDR3 is 17 residues. The CDR3 spells CASSPGRFGQGGETQYF. The CDR3 bases are TGTGCCAGCTCACCAGGGCGGTTTGGACAGGGTGGCGAGACCCAGTACTTC.